This paragraph reports one T cell receptor (beta chain). The record originates from a study of blood T cell repertoires in COVID-19. About the study: T cells, B-cell-depleted T cells, or PBMCs supplied cDNA or gDNA.

The CDR3 has 13 residues. The germline V gene encodes CDR1 MNHNY and CDR2 SVGAGI (reference sequence). Trimming stripped 1 base from V and 5 bases from J, with 8 bases between. Recruitment covered about 25 US areas and drew participants whose ages spanned roughly 18 to 100 years. Allocation to cohorts depended on clinical history reported by the participants. Assay used: immunoSEQ multiplex PCR; TCRdb lists only in-frame clones, some missing. Of under 200,000 clones detected, about four fifths appear once; the ten largest clones hold around 3.7%. The chain recombines TRBV6-6 with TRBJ1-2; TRBD1 is a possible D gene (5 bases). The sample consisted of PBMCs or T cells enriched from blood (not recorded which). The TCR was taken from a woman between 55 and 75 years old who had recovered from COVID-19. The CDR3 sequence is CASSYWGEYGYTF. The CDR3 DNA sequence: TGTGCCAGCAGTTACTGGGGGGAGTATGGCTACACCTTC.